This T cell receptor (beta chain) was retrieved from a study of cytomegalovirus exposure and HLA in healthy donors. Study-wide points: A later analysis linked a missense variant in DCLRE1C to the trimming of TCR beta V and J genes. A later analysis appeared to link common viral pathogens to several of the most significant clusters.

These donors counted as nominally healthy when sampled, but unrecorded immune exposures were likely. The PCR contained 60 Vbeta and 13 Jbeta primers. As originally analysed: Later work found around 80 million unique TCR beta chains, with approximately 12 million shared. Assay: immunoSEQ multiplex PCR; the TCRdb copy retains only in-frame clones and omits some. The DNA was the basis for D and trimming; V, J and clone size are from that table. The data show some 200,000 clones, with 75% to 90% seen just once and 5.5% to 7% held by the top ten. A note on this clone: Its antigen remains unidentified.

This TCR was recovered from a woman between 50 and 59 years old in good health and CMV-seropositive. Sequencing was performed on PBMCs.

CDR3: CAISQLEAGSYNEQFF. In DNA form, the CDR3 reads TGTGCCATCAGCCAGCTAGAAGCGGGCTCCTACAATGAGCAGTTCTTC. The chain has TRBV10-3 and TRBJ2-1; a possible D gene is TRBD2 (6 bases). Trimming removed 6 bases at V and 0 bases at J, with 15 bases between. The CDR3 length is 16 residues. Per the germline V gene, CDR1 is ENHRY and CDR2 is SYGVKD.